The TCR beta chain described here comes from a study of shared clonotypes between healthy human individuals. Study overall: There were three CD4 naive, three CD4 memory, two CD8 naive and one CD8 memory plates per donor. Whole-study results and caveats: Some clonotypes were shared by all four sorted-subset donors, while others were not shared. The non-shared ones had lower generation probabilities than the shared ones.

This clone was seen a single time. Antigen specificity is unknown. Only CD45RO-negative cells positively selected for CCR7 counted as naive CD8 cells, so terminally differentiated effector memory CD45RA+ cells were excluded. Produced via immunoSEQ multiplex PCR; TCRdb's table is partial and in-frame only. This table holds approximately 2,000,000 clones, over 85% found once. The sequenced material came from naive CD8+ T cells from PBMCs. The receptor comes from a man aged 18 to 35 in good health. Some clones in this sample may be carry-over from other donors' samples.

The chain's CDR3 is CASSLGAMGYNEQFF. The CDR3 nucleotides are TGTGCCAGCAGTCTGGGGGCCATGGGGTACAATGAGCAGTTCTTC. The chain uses TRBV27 and TRBJ2-1, with D possibly TRBD1 on 6 matching bases. The V end lost 5 bases, the J end lost 4 bases, and 15 bases lay between the germline ends. This CDR3 region has 15 residues. The germline V gene has CDR1 MNHEY and CDR2 SMNVEV (reference sequence).